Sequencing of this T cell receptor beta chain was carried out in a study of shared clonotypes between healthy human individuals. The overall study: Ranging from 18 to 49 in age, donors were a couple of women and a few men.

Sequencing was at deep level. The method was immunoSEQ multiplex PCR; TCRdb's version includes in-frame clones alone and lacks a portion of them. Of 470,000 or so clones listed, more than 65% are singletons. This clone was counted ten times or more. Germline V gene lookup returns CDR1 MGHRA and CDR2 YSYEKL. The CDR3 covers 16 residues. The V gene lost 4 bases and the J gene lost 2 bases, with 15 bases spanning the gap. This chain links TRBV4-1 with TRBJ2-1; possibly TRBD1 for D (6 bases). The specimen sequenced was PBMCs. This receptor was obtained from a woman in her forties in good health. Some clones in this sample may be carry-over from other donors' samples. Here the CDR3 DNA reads TGCGCCAGCAGCCGGGGGCGGACATTGGCCTACAATGAGCAGTTCTTC. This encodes CASSRGRTLAYNEQFF.